This entry lists 21 T cell receptor beta chains sequenced from one sample in a study of T cell responses to AZD1222 COVID-19 vaccine. Clones were sequenced by immunoSEQ multiplex PCR, and TCRdb holds only the in-frame ones, with some missing. This sample has over 110,000 clones, with around 87% found just once. The specimen comprised peripheral blood, sampled on day 0 of AZD1222 vaccination. The receptors come from an adult in good health.

With respect to this clone: One end of the junction fails to match germline, which may point to a read error. The J gene is TRBJ1-2, the V gene TRBV7-7; the match to TRBD1 covers 8 bases. This CDR3 has 15 amino acids. Germline V gives CDR1 SSHAT, CDR2 FNYEAQ (reference sequence). CDR3 sequence reads: CASSSPRRDRIGYTF. The CDR3 bases are TGTGCTAGCAGCTCCCCCCGCCGGGACAGGATAGGCTACACCTTC.

The CDR3, as DNA: TGTGCCTGGAGATTCCCGGTGAACACTGAAGCTTTCTTT. It encodes CAWRFPVNTEAFF. This chain uses TRBV30 with TRBJ1-1; no clear D gene. This CDR3 contains 13 residues. Germline-derived CDR1 and CDR2 are GTSNPN and SVGIG (reference sequence). V lost 3 bases to trimming and J lost 0 bases, with 8 bases between them. The complete variable domain, with remaining parts taken from reference TRBV30 and TRBJ1-1, reads SQTIHQWPATLVQPVGSPLSLECTVEGTSNPNLYWYRQAAGRGLQLLFYSVGIGQISSEVPQNLSASRPQDRQFILSSKKLLLSDSGFYLCAWRFPVNTEAFFGQGTRLTVV.

This sequence joins TRBV30 and TRBJ1-4; no firm D call. The CDR3 covers 14 residues. Germline V CDR1 and CDR2: GTSNPN, SVGIG (reference sequence). The V end lost 8 bases, the J end lost 4 bases, and 17 bases lay between the germline ends. The DNA of the CDR3 is TGTGCCCTCAGCGTTTGGGGTAGTAATGAAAAACTGTTTTTT. This codes for CALSVWGSNEKLFF.

The V call is TRBV18, the J call TRBJ2-7, with D tentatively TRBD1 (6 bases). Germline CDR1 reads KGHSH; CDR2 reads LQKENI. V lost 3 bases and J lost 2, with 14 bases in between. This CDR3 region has 15 residues. CDR3 nucleotide sequence: TGTGCCAGCTCACCGGCAGCAGGGGCCACCTACGAGCAGTACTTC. Encoded protein: CASSPAAGATYEQYF. Based on the CDR3 plus reference TRBV18 and TRBJ2-7, the full variable domain is NAGVMQNPRHLVRRRGQEARLRCSPMKGHSHVYWYRQLPEEGLKFMVYLQKENIIDESGMPKERFSAEFPKEGPSILRIQQVVRGDSAAYFCASSPAAGATYEQYFGPGTRLTVT.

J is TRBJ2-7 and V is TRBV6-2 or TRBV6-3; no firm D call. Trimming pared 0 bases from V and 1 base from J, leaving 16 bases between. This CDR3 spans 17 amino acids. CDR1 is MNHEY, CDR2 SVGEGT, per germline. CDR3 residues: CASSYSWMTVRSYEQYF. The CDR3 coding sequence is TGTGCCAGCAGTTACTCGTGGATGACTGTACGGTCCTACGAGCAGTACTTC.

The chain joins TRBV7-9 to TRBJ2-7; unclear D gene. This CDR3 spans 11 amino acids. Per the germline V gene, CDR1 is SEHNR and CDR2 is FQNEAQ (reference sequence). Trimming removed 4 bases from V and 4 bases from J, with 5 bases in between. CDR3 region: CASSYVYEQYF. The CDR3 region has the DNA TGTGCCAGCAGCTACGTATACGAGCAGTACTTC.

The chain joins TRBV12-3 or TRBV12-4 to TRBJ1-4; D remains ambiguous. The CDR3 consists of 13 residues. V lost 6 bases and J 14 bases, leaving 19 bases between the germline ends. CDR3 region: CASRPQSGSGLFF. CDR3 bases: TGTGCCAGCAGGCCACAATCAGGCAGTGGCCTGTTTTTT.

The chain employs TRBV7-3 and TRBJ2-3; tentative D call: TRBD2 (6 bases). The V gene's germline CDR1 is SGHTA and CDR2 FQGTGA. V lost 1 base, J lost 4 bases, and 6 bases lay in between. The CDR3 runs to 13 residues. CDR3 bases: TGTGCCAGCAGCTTAAGGGAGGCAGATACGCAGTATTTT. It codes for CASSLREADTQYF.

This chain joins TRBV19 and TRBJ1-6; D perhaps matches TRBD1 (6 bases). Germline V gene data show CDR1 as LNHDA and CDR2 as SQIVND (reference sequence). The CDR3 totals 15 residues. V was pared by 2 bases and J by 8 bases, with 13 bases between. The CDR3 sequence: CASSITGGLDSPLHF. CDR3 bases: TGTGCCAGTAGTATAACGGGGGGCCTTGATTCACCCCTCCACTTT.

V usage is TRBV20-1 and J usage is TRBJ1-1, with D tentatively TRBD1 (5 bases). This CDR3 region has 13 residues. Deletions cut 3 bases from V and 0 bases from J, with 8 bases between. Germline CDR1 is DFQATT and CDR2 is SNEGSKA (reference sequence). As DNA, the CDR3 is TGCAGTGCTAGTGGACATATGAACACTGAAGCTTTCTTT. This codes for CSASGHMNTEAFF.

The chain combines TRBV9 with TRBJ1-2; TRBD1 might be the D (6 bases). V was cut by 3 bases and J by 4 bases, with 13 bases left in between. The CDR3 length is 14 residues. Germline CDR1 is SGDLS and CDR2 is YYNGEE. The CDR3 reads CASSDAGTPYGYTF. The CDR3 DNA reads as TGTGCCAGCAGCGACGCCGGGACACCCTATGGCTACACCTTC.

The chain is built from TRBV6-6 and TRBJ2-7; a weak D match, TRBD1 (6 bases). Trimming removed 4 bases from V and 0 bases from J, with 13 bases in between. The CDR3 consists of 15 residues. Germline loops: CDR1 MNHNY, CDR2 SVGAGI (reference sequence). The CDR3 protein is CASSSVRGSSYEQYF. CDR3 nucleotides: TGTGCCAGCAGTTCTGTAAGGGGGAGCTCCTACGAGCAGTACTTC.

In regard to this clone: Other DNA sequences of this sample code for an identical CDR3. The chain employs TRBV9 and TRBJ2-7; no clear D gene. Germline V gene data show CDR1 as SGDLS and CDR2 as YYNGEE. This CDR3 is 16 amino acids long. The ends were cut back, 0 bases at V and 1 base at J, with 14 bases in the middle. Here the CDR3 DNA reads TGTGCCAGCAGCGTAGGGTTGGCCGGTCGTTCCTACGAGCAGTACTTC. Translated: CASSVGLAGRSYEQYF.

The genes are TRBV5-1 and TRBJ1-2; D unresolved. The CDR3 extends over 13 amino acids. The V end was cut by 0 bases, the J end by 6 bases, with 9 bases between. CDR1 is SGHRS and CDR2 is YFSETQ in the germline V gene. This CDR3 reads CASSLGTLDGYTF. The CDR3 nucleotides are TGCGCCAGCAGCTTGGGGACCCTGGATGGCTACACCTTC. Variable domain in full (rest from reference TRBV5-1 and TRBJ1-2): KAGVTQTPRYLIKTRGQQVTLSCSPISGHRSVSWYQQTPGQGLQFLFEYFSETQRNKGNFPGRFSGRQFSNSRSEMNVSTLELGDSALYLCASSLGTLDGYTFGSGTRLTVV.

This chain connects TRBV10-3 to TRBJ1-3; D is unclear. Trimming removed 4 bases at V and 2 bases at J, with 9 bases between. CDR3 length: 14 amino acids. The germline gives CDR1 ENHRY, CDR2 SYGVKD. The CDR3 reads CAISGQGTGNTIYF. Here the CDR3 DNA reads TGTGCCATCAGTGGCCAAGGGACTGGAAACACCATATATTTT.

The rearrangement links TRBV30 to TRBJ1-1; D remains unclear. Germline V gene lookup returns CDR1 GTSNPN and CDR2 SVGIG (reference sequence). Trimming cost V 3 bases and J 4 bases, with 6 bases left between them. The CDR3 consists of 11 residues. CDR3 sequence reads: CAWSLGTEAFF. The CDR3 bases are TGTGCCTGGAGCTTAGGCACTGAAGCTTTCTTT. The full variable domain, rest sourced from reference TRBV30 and TRBJ1-1, is SQTIHQWPATLVQPVGSPLSLECTVEGTSNPNLYWYRQAAGRGLQLLFYSVGIGQISSEVPQNLSASRPQDRQFILSSKKLLLSDSGFYLCAWSLGTEAFFGQGTRLTVV.

The V gene is TRBV28, the J gene TRBJ1-2; 7 bases line up with TRBD1. The CDR3 spans 13 residues. The ends lost 6 bases at V and 6 bases at J; junction bases unmatched: 7. Germline V CDR1 and CDR2: MDHEN, SYDVKM. The CDR3 is CASRVTGSHGYTF. The CDR3 DNA is TGTGCCAGCAGGGTGACAGGGTCGCATGGCTACACCTTC.

The gene calls are TRBV4-1 and TRBJ2-7; possible D gene TRBD2, 5 bases. The CDR3 covers 14 residues. V lost 0 bases, J lost 2 bases, and 8 bases lay in between. From germline, CDR1 is MGHRA and CDR2 YSYEKL. Written as DNA, the CDR3 is TGCGCCAGCAGCCAAGATAGAGGGCCCTACGAGCAGTACTTC. Encoded protein: CASSQDRGPYEQYF.

The V and J genes are TRBV10-3 and TRBJ1-1; D gene unclear. Trimming stripped 6 bases from V and 0 bases from J, with 11 bases between. This CDR3 is built from 14 residues. Germline loops: CDR1 ENHRY, CDR2 SYGVKD. In nucleotides, the CDR3 is TGTGCCATCAGGCAAAGGTGGGTGAACACTGAAGCTTTCTTT. Encoded protein: CAIRQRWVNTEAFF.

The chain recombines TRBV24-1 with TRBJ2-5; possibly TRBD2 for D (7 bases). Germline-derived CDR1 and CDR2 are KGHDR and SFDVKD. This CDR3 region has 18 residues. V lost 1 base to trimming and J lost 4 bases, with 21 bases between them. The CDR3 nucleotides are TGTGCCACCAGTGATTTTTCCCTCGGGGCAGGGGAGGGAGAGACCCAGTACTTC. Residues: CATSDFSLGAGEGETQYF.

The gene calls are TRBV20-1 and TRBJ2-1; D is unresolved. The germline V and J ends were trimmed by 3 bases and 7 bases, with 7 bases remaining between them. The CDR3 has 11 amino acids. Germline CDR1 and CDR2: DFQATT and SNEGSKA (reference sequence). In nucleotides, the CDR3 is TGCAGTGCTAGCCCCCGTAATGAGCAGTTCTTC. Its protein is CSASPRNEQFF.